This T cell receptor beta chain came from a study of CXCR3-negative and CXCR3-positive naive CD8 T cells. Study-wide results and caveats: The TRB CDR3s that CXCR3-positive naive cells carried were more hydrophobic than those of CXCR3-negative naive cells. Naive CXCR3-positive and CXCR3-negative cells shared similar TRBV-TRBJ usage, unlike memory cells.

Every individual CD8+ T cell subset underwent sorting in triplicate at around 300,000 cells apiece. UMI-tagged TRB cDNA libraries were built via 5' RACE. TCRdb reprocessed the 5' RACE reads and keeps a single row for each CDR3 protein, giving no DNA. Its clone listing holds over 95,000 distinct CDR3 sequences. Regarding this clonotype: Its antigen is as yet unknown.

This CDR3 is built from 13 residues. CDR1 is SEHNR and CDR2 is FQNEAQ in the germline V gene (reference sequence). This receptor was obtained from a human donor in good health. Some clones in this sample may be carry-over from other donors' samples. Material: naive CXCR3+ CD8+ T cells from blood. Subset described: CD45RO-CCR7+CD27+CD95- naive CD8+ T cells expressing CXCR3 (TNR3+). The chain recombines TRBV7-9 with TRBJ2-1. The CDR3 loop reads CASTSLVEDEQFF.